This TCR beta chain stems from a study of T cells after yellow fever vaccination. As for the study in general: Fractions with few cells were prepared using SMART-Seq v4 Ultra Low Input.

General study points: Highly abundant clonotypes carried over from the bulk population could end up in FACS-sorted repertoires as contaminants.

A process of 5'RACE template switching, which added a universal primer site and UMIs, was used to make TCR cDNA. TCRdb analysed the 5' RACE reads with MiXCR anew, one entry per CDR3 protein. The table shows 450,000 to 550,000 distinct CDR3 sequences, with 21% occurring only once. In this sample, this clonotype turned up a few times. Its antigen is not known. The CDR3 contains 12 residues. Germline-derived CDR1 and CDR2 are SGHKS and YYEKEE (reference sequence). V dropped 3 bases and J dropped 6 bases, with 8 bases sitting between them. The clonotype originates from a man between 18 and 35 years old who received the YFV17D yellow fever vaccine. Sample: PBMCs, taken roughly 20 days after the first yellow fever vaccination. The chain couples TRBV5-5 to TRBJ2-3; D gene unclear. CDR3 bases: TGTGCCAGCAGCTCGGACGGGGATACGCAGTATTTT. Its protein is CASSSDGDTQYF.